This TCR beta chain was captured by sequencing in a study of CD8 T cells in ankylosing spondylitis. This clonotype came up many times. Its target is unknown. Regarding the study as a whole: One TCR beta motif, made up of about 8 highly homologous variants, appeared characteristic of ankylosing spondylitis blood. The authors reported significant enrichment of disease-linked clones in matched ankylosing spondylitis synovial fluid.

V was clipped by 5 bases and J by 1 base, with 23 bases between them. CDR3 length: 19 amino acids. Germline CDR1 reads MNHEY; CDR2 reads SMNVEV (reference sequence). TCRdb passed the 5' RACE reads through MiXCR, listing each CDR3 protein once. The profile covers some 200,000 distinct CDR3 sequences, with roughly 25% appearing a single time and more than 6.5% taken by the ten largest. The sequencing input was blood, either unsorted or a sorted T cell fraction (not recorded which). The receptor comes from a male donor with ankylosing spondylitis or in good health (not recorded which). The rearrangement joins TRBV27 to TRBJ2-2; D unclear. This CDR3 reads CASSLPWVEMLGNTGELFF. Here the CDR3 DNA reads TGTGCCAGCAGTCTACCGTGGGTAGAGATGCTTGGGAACACCGGGGAGCTGTTTTTT.